These 8 T cell receptor beta chains were all obtained from the same sample, sequenced in a study of T cells in Graves' hyperthyroidism and ophthalmopathy (dated by TCRdb to the late 2010s). The library was made by multiplex PCR. Sequencing was carried out with an Illumina HiSeq 2000. The TCR beta CDR3 regions were amplified from RNA transcripts. A first-round RT-PCR of the TCR CDR3 used the HTBI primer set with the Qiagen OneStep RT-PCR kit. The public reads were quality trimmed at Q25 with fastp and then assembled into clones with MiXCR by TCRdb, keeping productive beta chains. Merged by CDR3 protein, the rows form single entries marked with the most common genes and DNA. A total of around 35,000 distinct CDR3 sequences appear in this sample, around 52% of them only once. The ten largest clones add up to under 30% of the sample. The specimen sequenced was blood. These receptors all come from a woman in her thirties or forties with Graves' ophthalmopathy.

This clonotype was seen once. The CDR3 here is CASSFRGANVLTF. CDR3 DNA: TGTGCCAGCAGTTTTAGGGGGGCCAACGTCCTGACTTTC. The V and J genes are TRBV28 and TRBJ2-6; D is uncertain. Germline V gene data show CDR1 as MDHEN and CDR2 as SYDVKM. This CDR3 contains 13 residues. V was trimmed by 3 bases and J by 4 bases, leaving 4 bases between them.

This clonotype was observed at least ten times. The chain couples TRBV9 to TRBJ1-3, with D uncertain. The CDR3 covers 16 residues. V lost 3 bases, J lost 0 bases, and 13 bases lay in between. CDR1 is SGDLS and CDR2 is YYNGEE in the germline V gene. CDR3 protein: CASSAEQVSSGNTIYF. The CDR3 bases are TGTGCCAGCAGCGCGGAGCAGGTCTCCTCTGGAAACACCATATATTTT. The complete variable domain, with remaining parts taken from reference TRBV9 and TRBJ1-3, reads DSGVTQTPKHLITATGQRVTLRCSPRSGDLSVYWYQQSLDQGLQFLIQYYNGEERAKGNILERFSAQQFPDLHSELNLSSLELGDSALYFCASSAEQVSSGNTIYFGEGSWLTVV.

The count of this clonotype is one. Here the CDR3 omits its conserved ending phenylalanine or tryptophan, so a read error is the likely source. The limits of the CDR3 on the DNA are not certain, so only TCRdb's listed CDR3 is given. The chain uses TRBV4-1 and TRBJ1-3. CDR1 MGHRA and CDR2 YSYEKL come from the germline V gene. The CDR3 comprises 9 residues, both ends counted. CDR3 protein: CASSQEPSP.

This clonotype was observed at least ten times. The chain has TRBV12-5 and TRBJ1-4, with 9 bases matching TRBD1. CDR3 size: 14 residues. The ends lost 4 bases at V and 6 bases at J; junction bases unmatched: 3. Germline CDR1 reads LGHNT; CDR2 reads FRNRAP. CDR3 in amino acids: CASGSQGAYEKLFF. The DNA for the CDR3 is TGTGCTAGTGGTTCACAGGGGGCTTATGAAAAACTGTTTTTT.

The rearrangement uses TRBV20-1 and TRBJ2-3; 7 bases line up with TRBD2. The CDR3 contains 15 residues. Germline CDR1 reads DFQATT; CDR2 reads SNEGSKA (reference sequence). Unmatched junction bases numbered 5, after V lost 0 bases and J lost 2 bases. The CDR3 region has the DNA TGCAGTGCTAGAGATCGGGCGGGGGTCACAGATACGCAGTATTTT. Translating it yields CSARDRAGVTDTQYF.

Details on this clonotype: Lacking the conserved final phenylalanine or tryptophan, this CDR3 likely reflects a read error. Because the CDR3's place on the DNA is in doubt, the DNA is left out and the CDR3 is given as listed by TCRdb. This chain joins TRBV24-1 and TRBJ2-3. Including both end residues, the CDR3 is 9 amino acids long. Per the germline V gene, CDR1 is KGHDR and CDR2 is SFDVKD. The CDR3 is CAAREKGRC.

Many counts were recorded for this clonotype. J is TRBJ2-3 and V is TRBV6-6; the match to TRBD2 covers 10 bases. The J segment lost 1 base and the V segment lost 2 bases, leaving 6 bases of the junction unmatched. Germline V gene lookup returns CDR1 MNHNY and CDR2 SVGAGI (reference sequence). This CDR3 contains 17 residues. CDR3 nucleotide sequence: TGTGCCAGCAGTTACGTTCCTAGCGGGGGCCGCACAGATACGCAGTATTTT. It codes for CASSYVPSGGRTDTQYF.

The gene calls are TRBV28 and TRBJ1-1; weak D call: TRBD1 (5 bases). Germline V gene lookup returns CDR1 MDHEN and CDR2 SYDVKM. There are 16 residues in the CDR3. Trimming cost V 0 bases and J 3 bases, with 14 bases left between them. CDR3 nucleotide sequence: TGTGCCAGCAGTTTATGGCCAGGGACGCGGGACACTGAAGCTTTCTTT. It codes for CASSLWPGTRDTEAFF.